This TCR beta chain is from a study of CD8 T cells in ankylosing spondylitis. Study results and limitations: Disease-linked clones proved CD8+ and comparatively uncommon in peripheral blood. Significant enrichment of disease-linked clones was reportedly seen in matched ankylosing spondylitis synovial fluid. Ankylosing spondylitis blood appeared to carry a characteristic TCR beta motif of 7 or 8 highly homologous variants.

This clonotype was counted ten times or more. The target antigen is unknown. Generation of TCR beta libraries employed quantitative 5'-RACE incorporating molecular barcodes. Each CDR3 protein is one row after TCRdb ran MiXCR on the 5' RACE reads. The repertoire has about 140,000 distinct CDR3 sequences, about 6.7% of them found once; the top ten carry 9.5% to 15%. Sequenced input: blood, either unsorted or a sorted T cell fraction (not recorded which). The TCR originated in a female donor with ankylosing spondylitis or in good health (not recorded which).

CDR3 nucleotide sequence: TGTGCCAGCAGCCGACCGACCGAACAGGGCACCATATATTTT. Translating it yields CASSRPTEQGTIYF. The chain carries TRBV7-9 and TRBJ1-3; a weak D match, TRBD1 (6 bases). V gave up 5 bases and J gave up 9 bases, with 17 bases separating them. Germline loops: CDR1 SEHNR, CDR2 FQNEAQ (reference sequence). This CDR3 spans 14 amino acids. Using reference TRBV7-9 and TRBJ1-3 for the parts outside the CDR3, the full variable domain is DTGVSQNPRHKITKRGQNVTFRCDPISEHNRLYWYRQTLGQGPEFLTYFQNEAQLEKSRLLSDRFSAERPKGSFSTLEIQRTEQGDSAMYLCASSRPTEQGTIYFGEGSWLTVV.